Following are 10 T cell receptor beta chains from one sample sequenced in a study of CD4 T cells in relation to SARS-CoV-2 and coronaviruses. The assay was immunoSEQ multiplex PCR, and TCRdb's table has in-frame clones only and misses some. The table lists around 31,000 clones, over 60% of them singletons, with under 3.5% in the top ten. No cognate antigen is known for these TCRs. The sequenced sample consisted of memory CD4+ T cells from PBMCs, cultured in vitro. These receptors were taken from an adult with COVID-19.

The genes are TRBV2 and TRBJ2-1, with a possible D match to TRBD1 (5 bases). The CDR3 extends over 12 amino acids. Trimming shortened V by 10 bases and J by 8 bases, and 15 bases separated the two germline ends. The germline gives CDR1 SNHLY, CDR2 FYNNEI. The CDR3 loop is CATPTVSDEQFF. The CDR3 coding sequence is TGTGCCACCCCGACAGTTAGTGATGAGCAGTTCTTC. Drawing the rest from reference TRBV2 and TRBJ2-1, the complete variable domain is EPEVTQTPSHQVTQMGQEVILRCVPISNHLYFYWYRQILGQKVEFLVSFYNNEISEKSEIFDDQFSVERPDGSNFTLKIRSTKLEDSAMYFCATPTVSDEQFFGPGTRLTVL.

V usage is TRBV10-3 and J usage is TRBJ2-7; 12 bases are shared with TRBD2. This CDR3 comprises 19 residues. V trimming: 0 bases; J trimming: 3 bases; junction bases outside the gene matches: 12. Germline V gene sequence: CDR1 ENHRY, CDR2 SYGVKD. CDR3 nucleotide sequence: TGTGCCATCAGTGAGTCGAGCAGCCCTAGCGGGAGGGCCCTCTACGAGCAGTACTTC. As protein: CAISESSSPSGRALYEQYF.

The rearrangement links TRBV3-1 (or the pseudogene TRBV3-2) to TRBJ2-7; D not certain. CDR1 is LGHDT and CDR2 is YNNKEL in the germline V gene (reference sequence). V was cut by 1 base and J by 4 bases, with 8 bases left in between. The CDR3 totals 13 residues. Here the CDR3 reads CASSQGGGYEQYF. The CDR3 nucleotides are TGTGCCAGCAGCCAAGGTGGCGGTTACGAGCAGTACTTC.

The chain couples TRBV11-2 to TRBJ1-2; 7 bases match TRBD1. J gave up 6 bases and V 9 bases, and 7 bases lay outside the gene matches. Germline V gene lookup returns CDR1 SGHAT and CDR2 FQNNGV. The CDR3 is 12 residues long. This chain's CDR3 is CASTSTGDGYTF. CDR3 nucleotide sequence: TGTGCCAGTACAAGTACAGGGGATGGCTACACCTTC.

The genes are TRBV13 and TRBJ1-3, with D hard to call. Germline CDR1 and CDR2: PRHDT and FYEKMQ (reference sequence). The CDR3 has 12 amino acids. V dropped 5 bases and J dropped 0 bases, with 2 bases sitting between them. The CDR3 sequence is CASSNSGNTIYF. DNA of the CDR3: TGTGCCAGCAGCAACTCTGGAAACACCATATATTTT.

The V call is TRBV7-3, the J call TRBJ2-1, with 13 bases identical to TRBD2. CDR1 SGHTA and CDR2 FQGTGA come from the germline V gene. The J segment lost 6 bases and the V segment lost 5 bases, leaving 7 bases of the junction unmatched. CDR3 length: 16 residues. CDR3 residues: CASSLRTSGSRNEQFF. DNA for the CDR3: TGTGCCAGCAGCCTAAGGACTAGCGGGAGCCGCAATGAGCAGTTCTTC.

The CDR3 DNA reads as TGTGTCTCCACCGATAACTATGGCTACACCTTC. Translating it yields CVSTDNYGYTF. The gene calls are TRBV28 and TRBJ1-2; D ambiguous. The germline gives CDR1 MDHEN, CDR2 SYDVKM. The CDR3 length is 11 residues.

DNA of the CDR3: TGCGCCAGCAGCCAATTTTCGACGGGACGGAATGAGCAGTTCTTC. Its protein product is CASSQFSTGRNEQFF. The genes are TRBV4-1 and TRBJ2-1; TRBD1 or TRBD2 may be the D gene (5 bases each). Germline V lookup: CDR1 MGHRA, CDR2 YSYEKL. The CDR3 is 15 residues long. Trimming took off 2 bases at V and 7 bases at J, with 15 bases between the two ends.

This clone has only a few counts. This rearrangement joins TRBV30 to TRBJ2-2, with D maybe TRBD1 (5 bases). Deletions cut 2 bases from V and 3 bases from J, with 7 bases between. The CDR3 contains 13 residues. The V gene's germline CDR1 is GTSNPN and CDR2 SVGIG (reference sequence). In nucleotides, the CDR3 is TGTGCCTGGAGTAGACAGTACACCGGGGAGCTGTTTTTT. Translated, it gives CAWSRQYTGELFF.

The chain carries TRBV6-2 or TRBV6-3 and TRBJ2-7; D could derive from TRBD1 or TRBD2 (5 bases each). Trimming took off 2 bases at V and 4 bases at J, with 24 bases between the two ends. CDR1 and CDR2 (germline): MNHEY, SVGEGT. The CDR3 length is 18 residues. CDR3 nucleotides: TGTGCCAGCAGTTACACCGGGACCTTTTTTTTAACTGATTACGAGCAGTACTTC. It is translated as CASSYTGTFFLTDYEQYF.